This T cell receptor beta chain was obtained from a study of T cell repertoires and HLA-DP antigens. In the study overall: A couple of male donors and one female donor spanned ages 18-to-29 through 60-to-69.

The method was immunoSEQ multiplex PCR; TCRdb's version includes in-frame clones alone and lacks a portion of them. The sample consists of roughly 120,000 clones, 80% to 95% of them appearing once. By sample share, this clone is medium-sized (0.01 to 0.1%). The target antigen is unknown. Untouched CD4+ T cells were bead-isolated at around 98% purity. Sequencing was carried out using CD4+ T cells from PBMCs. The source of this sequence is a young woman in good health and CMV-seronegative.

CDR3 loop: CSVQGRGQGSTDTQYF. The CDR3, as DNA: TGCAGCGTCCAAGGACGGGGACAGGGATCAACAGATACGCAGTATTTT. This chain joins TRBV29-1 and TRBJ2-3; 9 bases are shared with TRBD1. Unmatched junction bases numbered 13, after V lost 6 bases and J lost 3 bases. CDR1 and CDR2 from the germline V gene are SQVTM and ANQGSEA. This CDR3 is 16 amino acids long.